This is a list of T cell receptor beta chains from one sample in a study of blood T cells in healthy people across ages. TCRdb analysed the 5' RACE reads with MiXCR anew, one entry per CDR3 protein. The repertoire consists of about 900,000 distinct CDR3 sequences, with around 62% occurring once and the leading ten covering 28%. The sequenced sample consisted of blood. These receptor sequences come from a man aged 25-45 years in good health. CDR3s include the opening cysteine and the closing phenylalanine or tryptophan. A D gene is named only where the DNA matches it firmly. Clone size appears in some rows only: once, few, many, or a class for an expanded clone.

size	D	V	J	CDR3	DNA
once	NA	TRBV4-2	TRBJ2-2	CASSQVREQSTGELFF	TGTGCCAGCAGCCAAGTAAGGGAGCAGAGCACCGGGGAGCTGTTTTTT
few	NA	TRBV28	TRBJ1-1	CASSFTGMNTEAFF	TGTGCCAGCAGTTTTACGGGAATGAACACTGAAGCTTTCTTT
NA	NA	TRBV11-2	TRBJ2-7	CASSLDGGLVTYEQYF	TGTGCCAGCAGCTTAGATGGAGGACTTGTTACCTACGAGCAGTACTTC
few	NA	TRBV4-1	TRBJ1-1	CASSQGYRGNTEAFF	TGCGCCAGCAGCCAAGGGTATCGCGGGAACACTGAAGCTTTCTTT
NA	NA	TRBV9	TRBJ1-2	CASSAGGVRYGYTF	TGTGCCAGCAGCGCCGGAGGAGTACGCTATGGCTACACCTTC
NA	NA	TRBV28	TRBJ2-7	CASTQNREVYEQYF	TGTGCCAGCACCCAGAACAGGGAGGTCTACGAGCAGTACTTC
once	NA	TRBV29-1	TRBJ2-5	CSVEGGRLVNEQYF	TGCAGCGTTGAGGGGGGCCGGCTAGTCAATGAGCAGTACTTC
NA	TRBD2	TRBV7-3	TRBJ2-5	CASSLTRASGQETQYF	TGTGCCAGCAGCTTAACGCGCGCTAGCGGGCAAGAGACCCAGTACTTC
many	TRBD1	TRBV7-2	TRBJ2-5	CASSLPGTAQETQYF	TGTGCCAGCAGCTTACCAGGGACAGCCCAAGAGACCCAGTACTTC
NA	NA	TRBV12-3/TRBV12-4	TRBJ2-3	CASSLRAPSTDTQYF	TGTGCCAGCAGTTTAAGGGCACCTAGCACAGATACGCAGTATTTT
NA	NA	TRBV5-1	TRBJ1-2	CASSSDNGYTF	TGCGCCAGCAGCTCGGACAATGGCTACACCTTC
few	TRBD2	TRBV10-3	TRBJ2-1	CAISANSGGLRNYNEQFF	TGTGCCATCAGTGCGAATAGCGGGGGGCTTCGAAACTACAATGAGCAGTTCTTC
NA	TRBD1	TRBV29-1	TRBJ1-1	CSVEGRGLTEAFF	TGCAGCGTTGAGGGCAGGGGGCTAACTGAAGCTTTCTTT
NA	TRBD2	TRBV9	TRBJ2-7	CASSVAGGLDEQYF	TGTGCCAGCAGCGTAGCGGGAGGGCTCGACGAGCAGTACTTC
NA	NA	TRBV6-2/TRBV6-3	TRBJ1-1	CASSNSENTEAFF	TGTGCCAGCAGTAATTCAGAGAACACTGAAGCTTTCTTT
NA	NA	TRBV28	TRBJ2-3	CASSLEPHDNTQYF	TGTGCCAGCAGTTTGGAACCTCACGATAATACGCAGTATTTT
NA	NA	TRBV2	TRBJ2-5	CARGSYLGETQYF	TGTGCCCGGGGGTCTTATCTAGGGGAGACCCAGTACTTC
NA	NA	TRBV29-1	TRBJ2-3	CSVEGEGGTDTQYF	TGCAGCGTTGAGGGGGAGGGGGGCACAGATACGCAGTATTTT
few	NA	TRBV6-6	TRBJ2-7	CASSYSHRSYEQYF	TGTGCCAGCAGTTACTCTCACCGAAGCTACGAGCAGTACTTC
NA	TRBD1	TRBV6-2/TRBV6-3	TRBJ1-2	CASTFRTGGYTF	TGTGCCAGCACCTTCCGGACAGGGGGCTACACCTTC
few	TRBD1	TRBV7-9	TRBJ2-5	CASSSMTGWETQYF	TGTGCCAGCAGCTCAATGACAGGGTGGGAGACCCAGTACTTC
NA	TRBD2	TRBV7-2	TRBJ2-4	CASSLILLAGSVGAYNEQYF	TGTGCCAGCAGCTTAATTTTACTAGCGGGGTCCGTGGGGGCCTACAATGAGCAGTACTTC
few	TRBD2	TRBV6-2/TRBV6-3	TRBJ2-1	CASLAGVGEQFF	TGTGCCAGCCTAGCGGGGGTCGGTGAGCAGTTCTTC
NA	TRBD1	TRBV20-1	TRBJ2-1	CSARGQGASYNEQFF	TGCAGTGCTAGAGGACAGGGGGCGTCCTACAATGAGCAGTTCTTC
medium-sized	NA	TRBV6-1	TRBJ1-5	CASSEAEGVGNQPQHF	TGTGCCAGCAGTGAAGCGGAGGGTGTTGGCAATCAGCCCCAGCATTTT
NA	NA	TRBV7-3	TRBJ2-3	CASSRGSENTDTQYF	TGTGCCAGCAGCAGGGGCAGCGAAAACACAGATACGCAGTATTTT
NA	TRBD1	TRBV10-3	TRBJ2-1	CAIGTGIWNEQFF	TGTGCCATTGGGACAGGGATTTGGAATGAGCAGTTCTTC
NA	NA	TRBV7-7	TRBJ2-3	CASSLGRLLGEDTQYF	TGTGCCAGCAGCTTAGGTCGCTTGCTAGGGGAAGATACGCAGTATTTT
NA	TRBD1	TRBV5-1	TRBJ2-1	CASSFGTGRGNEQFF	TGCGCCAGCAGCTTCGGGACAGGGAGGGGTAATGAGCAGTTCTTC
NA	NA	TRBV6-1	TRBJ2-5	CASSDIFQETQYF	TGTGCCAGCAGTGATATCTTCCAAGAGACCCAGTACTTC
NA	TRBD1	TRBV3-1	TRBJ2-7	CASSQLRQGPATTEQYF	TGTGCCAGCAGCCAACTTAGACAGGGGCCGGCTACGACTGAGCAGTACTTC
NA	NA	TRBV5-5	TRBJ2-1	CASSFGLLVDEQFF	TGTGCCAGCAGCTTCGGGCTGTTAGTCGATGAGCAGTTCTTC
NA	NA	TRBV14	TRBJ2-7	CASSLRAYSYEQYF	TGTGCCAGCAGCCTAAGGGCCTACTCCTACGAGCAGTACTTC
NA	NA	TRBV3-1	TRBJ2-1	CASSQLNQGPHEQFF	TGTGCCAGCAGCCAACTCAACCAGGGACCCCATGAGCAGTTCTTC